A single sample is the source of the 13 T cell receptor beta chains below, sequenced in a study of shared clonotypes between healthy human individuals. Produced via immunoSEQ multiplex PCR; TCRdb's table is partial and in-frame only. This sample yields about 1 million clones, of which approximately 70% are seen a single time; approximately 1.5% belongs to the top ten. Sequencing was performed on memory CD4+ T cells sorted from blood. As to subset: CD45RA-negative fraction. These receptors were taken from a young man in good health.

The J gene is TRBJ2-4, the V gene TRBV19; D gene ambiguous. Germline V gives CDR1 LNHDA, CDR2 SQIVND (reference sequence). This CDR3 comprises 17 residues. Trimming removed 6 bases at V and 0 bases at J, with 18 bases between. This CDR3 reads CASSQRAGLLAKNIQYF. In DNA, the CDR3 is TGTGCCAGTAGCCAAAGGGCAGGATTGCTAGCCAAAAACATTCAGTACTTC.

The gene calls are TRBV5-6 and TRBJ1-1; perhaps TRBD1 as D (5 bases). This CDR3 comprises 14 residues. The V end was cut by 7 bases, the J end by 0 bases, with 13 bases between. Germline values: CDR1 SGHDT, CDR2 YYEEEE. The CDR3 is CASFRQNMNTEAFF. The CDR3 DNA is TGTGCCAGCTTTAGACAGAACATGAACACTGAAGCTTTCTTT.

This clone was counted once. The chain joins TRBV5-8 to TRBJ2-2; D call uncertain. This CDR3 region has 15 residues. CDR1 and CDR2 (germline): SGHTS, YDEGEE. Trimming shortened V by 2 bases and J by 1 base, and 9 bases separated the two germline ends. Written as DNA, the CDR3 is TGTGCCAGCAGCTTTGTCCTCCTGAACACCGGGGAGCTGTTTTTT. It codes for CASSFVLLNTGELFF.

V and J are TRBV9 and TRBJ1-5; D perhaps matches TRBD1 (5 bases). Trimming cost V 4 bases and J 0 bases, with 11 bases left between them. Germline loops: CDR1 SGDLS, CDR2 YYNGEE. The CDR3 runs to 15 residues. CDR3 bases: TGTGCCAGCAGCTGGGGGGAGGATAGCAATCAGCCCCAGCATTTT. Translation gives CASSWGEDSNQPQHF.

This clone was seen a single time. The chain combines TRBV11-3 with TRBJ2-7; perhaps TRBD1 as D (5 bases). Germline loops: CDR1 SGHNT, CDR2 YENEEA. V was cut by 2 bases and J by 6 bases, with 11 bases left in between. The CDR3 is 13 residues long. The CDR3: CASSLQGYSEQYF. CDR3 coding DNA: TGTGCCAGCAGCTTACAGGGTTATAGCGAGCAGTACTTC.

The chain employs TRBV25-1 and TRBJ1-2; the match to TRBD1 covers 8 bases. This CDR3 contains 16 residues. J gave up 8 bases and V 2 bases, and 13 bases lay outside the gene matches. Germline CDR1 reads MGHDK; CDR2 reads SYGVNS. The CDR3 DNA is TGTGCCAGCAGTGAACGTTTAAGGACAGGGTCTGGGGGCTACACCTTC. Amino acid sequence: CASSERLRTGSGGYTF.

On this clone itself: At the DNA level, this CDR3 is encoded by other sequences in the same sample as well. This sequence joins TRBV5-1 and TRBJ2-5; the D is unclear. This CDR3 has 12 residues. V lost 1 base and J lost 5, with 6 bases in between. Germline CDR1 is SGHRS and CDR2 is YFSETQ. The chain's CDR3 is CASSLPTETQYF. As DNA, the CDR3 is TGCGCCAGCAGCTTGCCCACTGAGACCCAGTACTTC.

The gene calls are TRBV6-5 and TRBJ1-3; 7 bases align to TRBD1. CDR1 is MNHEY and CDR2 is SVGAGI in the germline V gene. This CDR3 is 15 amino acids long. V trimming: 6 bases; J trimming: 5 bases; junction bases outside the gene matches: 10. The CDR3 DNA sequence: TGTGCCAGCAGCCGCGAACGACAGGGAAGAAACACCATATATTTT. Protein product: CASSRERQGRNTIYF.

This clone has only one observation. This CDR3 reads CASSEGALTLRRTYEQYF. DNA for the CDR3: TGTGCCAGCAGTGAAGGGGCCTTGACTCTGCGGCGAACCTACGAGCAGTACTTC. This chain connects TRBV6-1 to TRBJ2-7, with D unresolved. The CDR3 covers 18 residues. The germline CDR1 and CDR2 sequences are MNHNS and SASEGT. V dropped 1 base and J dropped 2 bases, with 21 bases sitting between them.

This chain links TRBV7-6 with TRBJ2-1, with TRBD1 identical over 9 bases. The CDR3 consists of 15 residues. CDR1 is SGHVS, CDR2 FNYEAQ, per germline. V trimming: 0 bases; J trimming: 8 bases; junction bases outside the gene matches: 5. Here the CDR3 reads CASSLAGQGRYEQFF. CDR3 DNA: TGTGCCAGCAGCTTAGCGGGACAGGGCCGGTATGAGCAGTTCTTC. The whole variable domain, filled in from reference TRBV7-6 and TRBJ2-1, reads GAGVSQSPRYKVTKRGQDVALRCDPISGHVSLYWYRQALGQGPEFLTYFNYEAQQDKSGLPNDRFSAERPEGSISTLTIQRTEQRDSAMYRCASSLAGQGRYEQFFGPGTRLTVL.

This chain links TRBV10-3 with TRBJ2-7; the match to TRBD2 covers 10 bases. The CDR3 totals 15 residues. J was trimmed by 4 bases and V by 5 bases; bases with no gene match: 8. Germline CDR1 ENHRY, CDR2 SYGVKD. The CDR3 sequence is CAISSLAGGGYEQYF. CDR3 nucleotide sequence: TGTGCCATCAGTAGCTTAGCGGGAGGCGGGTACGAGCAGTACTTC.

This clone was recorded only once. This may arise from a read error, as a much more abundant clone is one base away. CDR3 region: CASSQEVGELFF. Written as DNA, the CDR3 is TGTGCCAGCAGCCAAGAGGTCGGGGAGCTGTTTTTT. The chain is built from TRBV4-2 and TRBJ2-2, with D unresolved. The CDR3 consists of 12 residues. Germline lookup yields CDR1 LGHNA and CDR2 YNFKEQ. The V gene lost 0 bases and the J gene lost 7 bases, with 3 bases spanning the gap.

The chain joins TRBV19 to TRBJ1-4; no clear D gene. V was cut by 5 bases and J by 7 bases, with 14 bases left in between. CDR1 is LNHDA, CDR2 SQIVND, per germline (reference sequence). The CDR3 contains 14 residues. The CDR3 sequence: CASSPPGMAEKLFF. The CDR3 nucleotides are TGTGCCAGTAGTCCCCCGGGCATGGCTGAAAAACTGTTTTTT. The full variable domain, its missing parts supplied by reference TRBV19 and TRBJ1-4, is DGGITQSPKYLFRKEGQNVTLSCEQNLNHDAMYWYRQDPGQGLRLIYYSQIVNDFQKGDIAEGYSVSREKKESFPLTVTSAQKNPTAFYLCASSPPGMAEKLFFGSGTQLSVL.